This T cell receptor (beta chain) was captured by sequencing in a study of T cell responses to AZD1222 COVID-19 vaccine. Study-wide results and caveats: Donors were largely white British and mainly female; clonal diversity was possibly underestimated.

Clones were sequenced by immunoSEQ multiplex PCR, and TCRdb holds only the in-frame ones, with some missing. This table holds approximately 150,000 clones, 90% found once. The V gene's germline CDR1 is GTSNPN and CDR2 SVGIG (reference sequence). The V end lost 5 bases, the J end lost 0 bases, and 7 bases lay between the germline ends. This CDR3 has 12 amino acids. To note about this clone: Antigen: not known. The sample contains more than one DNA sequence encoding this CDR3.

This sequence was found in an adult who received the AZD1222 COVID-19 vaccine. The chain links TRBV30 to TRBJ1-2; no clear D. Sequencing was performed on peripheral blood, taken 28 days after the second AZD1222 dose. CDR3 residues: CAWDRANYGYTF. The CDR3 DNA sequence: TGTGCCTGGGACCGGGCTAACTATGGCTACACCTTC.